This T cell receptor (beta chain) was recovered during a study of T cell changes during pregnancy in multiple sclerosis. Clones were sequenced by immunoSEQ multiplex PCR, and TCRdb holds only the in-frame ones, with some missing. The sample includes 90,000 or so clones, under 95% of them seen just once. Germline V gene sequence: CDR1 KGHSH, CDR2 LQKENI. This CDR3 comprises 16 residues. Germline trimming cut 3 bases from V and 7 bases from J; bases unmatched to any gene: 11. This clonotype was sampled from a female donor with multiple sclerosis, enrolled in a pregnancy study. The sequencing used peripheral blood, collected in the first trimester of pregnancy. The rearrangement links TRBV18 to TRBJ2-3; 9 bases fit TRBD1. CDR3 sequence: CASSPSGTGRGNTQYF. The CDR3 DNA follows: TGTGCCAGCTCACCGTCCGGGACAGGGAGGGGGAATACGCAGTATTTT.